This T cell receptor beta chain was captured by sequencing in a study of T cell repertoires in cytomegalovirus infection. Turning to the study itself: From public TCR beta signatures came an indication of both CMV infection and matching HLA type. Study-level points and caveats: Identification of carriers of CMV plus the relevant HLA was performed using cumulative public TCR beta family frequency.

On this clonotype itself: No antigen is known for it. The junction differs from germline at one of its ends, possibly a read error.

TCRdb recomputed calls from the reads with MiXCR, one row per CDR3 protein. The sample carries 600,000 to 800,000 distinct CDR3 sequences, 20% to 30% recorded once. This TCR was recovered from a human donor in good health (CMV status not recorded). Some clones in this sample may be carry-over from other donors' samples. Sequencing was performed on CD8+ T cells from PBMCs.

CDR3 sequence reads: CSVEYRQGVRYERYF. The CDR3 DNA sequence: TGCAGCGTTGAATACCGACAGGGGGTTCGGTACGAGCGGTACTTC. The gene calls are TRBV29-1 and TRBJ2-7; 9 nucleotides match TRBD1. This CDR3 comprises 15 residues. CDR1 is SQVTM, CDR2 ANQGSEA, per germline.